The 25 T cell receptor beta chains in this list originate from one sample, sequenced in a study of tumor and adjacent non-tumor tissue in lung cancer. This sample's RNA came from whole unsorted tissue. This non-tumor lung sample came from over 3 cm beyond the tumor edge. TCRbeta libraries were built with three rounds of nested PCR, modified from ARM-PCR. TCRdb re-called the multiplex PCR reads with MiXCR, one entry per CDR3 protein. Of around 82,000 distinct CDR3 sequences in the sample, approximately 80% were seen once. The source material was distant non-tumor lung tissue. These receptor sequences come from a man in his sixties with non-small cell lung cancer.

Comment on this clonotype: The DNA is omitted, as the CDR3 cannot be located on it reliably, and the CDR3 follows TCRdb's listing. The chain recombines TRBV6-5 with TRBJ2-1; the D call of TRBD2 is as the table states it, not checked on the DNA. Inclusive of both ends, the CDR3 amounts to 17 amino acids. CDR1 and CDR2 from the germline V gene are MNHEY and SVGAGI. The CDR3 is CASSYGCSSGRYNEQFF.

To note about this clonotype: Germline is not matched at one junction end, which may reflect a read error. The V gene is TRBV19, the J gene TRBJ2-5; 11 nucleotides match TRBD2. The CDR3 has 15 residues. Germline V CDR1 and CDR2: LNHDA, SQIVND (reference sequence). The CDR3 sequence is CAISPLAGVLETQYF. CDR3 coding DNA: TGTGCCATTAGTCCACTAGCGGGAGTGTTAGAGACCCAGTACTTC.

This clonotype is medium-sized. The J gene is TRBJ2-7, the V gene TRBV11-2; TRBD2 matches 7 bases. CDR3 length equals 15 residues. Germline V CDR1 and CDR2: SGHAT, FQNNGV. Losses at the gene ends were 5 bases for V and 3 bases for J; bases not matched to a gene: 10. CDR3 loop: CASSPERGGYYEQYF. CDR3 in DNA: TGTGCCAGCAGCCCTGAGCGGGGAGGTTACTACGAGCAGTACTTC.

The V gene is TRBV10-2, the J gene TRBJ2-7, with D unresolved. Germline-derived CDR1 and CDR2 are WSHSY and SAAADI. The V and J ends lost 3 bases and 4 bases respectively, with 10 bases between them. The CDR3 covers 13 residues. The CDR3 reads CASSDRHAYEQYF. The CDR3, as DNA: TGCGCCAGCAGTGACAGGCATGCATACGAGCAGTACTTC.

The chain uses TRBV6-1 and TRBJ2-2; no clear D. Germline assignment: CDR1 MNHNS and CDR2 SASEGT. The CDR3 consists of 14 residues. The CDR3 spells CVSSVQANTVELFF. CDR3 nucleotides: TGTGTCAGTAGTGTTCAGGCGAACACTGTGGAGCTGTTTTTT.

In DNA form, the CDR3 reads TGTGCCAGCACGTTAGGGAAACATATCGGGGAGCTGTTTTTT. This translates into CASTLGKHIGELFF. J is TRBJ2-2 and V is TRBV6-2 or TRBV6-3, with D unclear. V gave up 7 bases and J gave up 7 bases, with 16 bases separating them. The V gene's germline CDR1 is MNHEY and CDR2 SVGEGT. This CDR3 spans 14 amino acids.

The V gene is TRBV6-5, the J gene TRBJ2-6, with TRBD2 identical over 9 bases. After removal of 6 bases from V and 4 bases from J, the junction contained 10 bases not matched to a gene. There are 17 residues in the CDR3. Germline CDR1 MNHEY, CDR2 SVGAGI. The CDR3 reads CASSLAGTNSGANVLTF. Here the CDR3 DNA reads TGTGCCAGCAGCCTAGCGGGAACCAACTCAGGGGCCAACGTCCTGACTTTC.

A word on this clonotype: Lacking the conserved final phenylalanine or tryptophan, this CDR3 likely reflects a read error. The chain recombines TRBV29-1 with TRBJ2-7; tentatively, D is TRBD2 (5 bases). CDR3 length: 13 amino acids. Germline lookup yields CDR1 SQVTM and CDR2 ANQGSEA. Between the trimmed V and J ends, which lost 4 bases and 0 bases, there was a span of 10 bases. CDR3 DNA sequence: TGCAGCGTTGGAGGCGGGCGCTCCTACGAGCAGTACCCC. Translation: CSVGGGRSYEQYP.

For this clonotype: Its ends do not fully match the called genes, so a read error is possible. The chain is built from TRBV20-1 and TRBJ1-4, with TRBD1 matching over 7 bases. The CDR3 sequence is 17 residues long. Germline V lookup: CDR1 DFQATT, CDR2 SNEGSKA (reference sequence). DNA for the CDR3: TGCAATGCTAGAGGGGCGGAACAGGGGTCCTTACTTGAAAAACTGTTTTTT. Amino acid sequence: CNARGAEQGSLLEKLFF.

This clonotype was seen once. A read error is possible here, since a much larger clone lies one base away. The chain combines TRBV4-1 with TRBJ1-2, with a tentative D call TRBD1 (5 bases). CDR1 is MGHRA and CDR2 is YSYEKL in the germline V gene. The CDR3 has 15 amino acids. The CDR3 region has the DNA TGCGCCAGCATCCAAGATAACGTGGCAGGGTATGGCTACACCTTC. Translated: CASIQDNVAGYGYTF.

Concerning this clonotype: The junction departs from germline at one end; a sequencing error may be responsible. V usage is TRBV6-1 and J usage is TRBJ2-5, with D unresolved. Germline lookup yields CDR1 MNHNS and CDR2 SASEGT. This CDR3 is built from 8 residues. CDR3 in DNA: TGTACCAGCAGTATTTCCAATTTC. Translation: CTSSISNF.

As concerns this clonotype: The junction departs from the called germline gene at one end, perhaps through a read error. J is TRBJ1-2 and V is TRBV20-1; D possibly corresponds to TRBD1 (5 bases). The CDR3 covers 13 residues. Looked up from germline, CDR1 is DFQATT and CDR2 is SNEGSKA (reference sequence). The CDR3 coding sequence is TGCAGTGCTGCCCCAGGGATTATTGATGGTTACACCTTC. This sequence encodes CSAAPGIIDGYTF.

Remarks on this clonotype: The junction differs from germline at one of its ends, possibly a read error. The genes are TRBV11-2 and TRBJ2-1; TRBD2 aligns across 7 bases. Germline CDR1 and CDR2: SGHAT and FQNNGV. The CDR3 length is 18 residues. The CDR3 reads CASSLELQRESPYKEQFF. The CDR3 nucleotides read TGTGCCAGCAGCTTAGAACTCCAGCGGGAATCGCCCTACAAAGAGCAGTTCTTC. The full variable domain, rest sourced from reference TRBV11-2 and TRBJ2-1, is EAGVAQSPRYKIIEKRQSVAFWCNPISGHATLYWYQQILGQGPKLLIQFQNNGVVDDSQLPKDRFSAERLKGVDSTLKIQPAKLEDSAVYLCASSLELQRESPYKEQFFGPGTRLTVL.

In regard to this clonotype: A read error is possible here, since a much larger clone lies one base away. The chain combines TRBV20-1 with TRBJ1-2; D remains unclear. V was pared by 5 bases and J by 8 bases, with 15 bases between. Per the germline V gene, CDR1 is DFQATT and CDR2 is SNEGSKA (reference sequence). The CDR3 extends over 12 amino acids. CDR3 residues: CSAGLRRKGYTF. Written as DNA, the CDR3 is TGCAGTGCTGGCCTGCGCCGGAAGGGCTACACCTTC.

Remarks on this clonotype: Since the CDR3 does not end with the conserved phenylalanine or tryptophan, this likely comes from a read error. The DNA is omitted, as the CDR3 cannot be located on it reliably, and the CDR3 follows TCRdb's listing. The V and J genes are TRBV5-1 and TRBJ2-4; the table's D call of TRBD2 was not tested on the DNA. The CDR3 has 14 residues if both end residues are counted. Germline V gene lookup returns CDR1 SGHRS and CDR2 YFSETQ. CDR3 sequence reads: CASSMTSAKNIQNL.

The chain employs TRBV6-6 and TRBJ2-7; TRBD1 agrees at 7 bases. Germline V CDR1 and CDR2: MNHNY, SVGAGI (reference sequence). V shed 2 bases, J shed 5 bases, and the junction held 12 bases outside the gene matches. The CDR3 length is 16 residues. The CDR3 nucleotides read TGTGCCAGCAGTTACCCGCAGGGTAGGGGGCATCACGAGCAGTACTTC. Translation gives CASSYPQGRGHHEQYF.

As regards this clonotype: The CDR3 carries no conserved terminal phenylalanine or tryptophan, so it likely arises from a read error. J is TRBJ1-2 and V is TRBV20-1, with D hard to call. The CDR3 sequence is 14 residues long. Trimming removed 3 bases from V and 0 bases from J, with 11 bases in between. Germline assignment: CDR1 DFQATT and CDR2 SNEGSKA (reference sequence). DNA of the CDR3: TGCAGTGCTAGGGATGGCAGATCTAACTATGGCTACACCCTC. Encoded protein: CSARDGRSNYGYTL.

As concerns this clonotype: Germline is not matched at one junction end, which may reflect a read error. Here the CDR3 reads CASSTQWGTEALF. The DNA of the CDR3 is TGTGCCAGCAGCACGCAGTGGGGCACTGAAGCTCTCTTT. The chain links TRBV11-1 to TRBJ1-1, with a possible D match to TRBD1 (5 bases). This CDR3 comprises 13 residues. Germline V gene lookup returns CDR1 SGHAT and CDR2 FQDESV (reference sequence).

With regard to this clonotype: The junction shows a germline mismatch at one end, possibly a read error. The rearrangement joins TRBV5-6 to TRBJ1-1; possibly TRBD1 for D (5 bases). Germline CDR1 is SGHDT and CDR2 is YYEEEE. This CDR3 region has 13 residues. CDR3 nucleotide sequence: TGTGCCAGCAGCCTTCTTCAGGGCAGTGAAGCTTCCTTT. Residues: CASSLLQGSEASF. Full variable domain (missing parts from reference TRBV5-6 and TRBJ1-1): DAGVTQSPTHLIKTRGQQVTLRCSPKSGHDTVSWYQQALGQGPQFIFQYYEEEERQRGNFPDRFSGHQFPNYSSELNVNALLLGDSALYLCASSLLQGSEASFGQGTRLTVV.

This clonotype was seen more than once but under ten times. This rearrangement joins TRBV11-2 to TRBJ1-3, with D hard to call. The CDR3 length is 18 residues. The germline V gene encodes CDR1 SGHAT and CDR2 FQNNGV. Trimming left V 2 bases short and J 0 bases short, with 17 bases between. The CDR3 spells CASSLYSRTADSGNTIYF. In DNA, the CDR3 is TGTGCCAGCAGCTTATACTCCCGGACTGCCGACTCTGGAAACACCATATATTTT.

The genes are TRBV6-5 and TRBJ2-2; 7 bases line up with TRBD1. Germline values: CDR1 MNHEY, CDR2 SVGAGI. V trimming: 4 bases; J trimming: 7 bases; junction bases outside the gene matches: 9. The CDR3 length is 15 residues. The CDR3 reads CASSSSGTAIGELFF. The CDR3 nucleotides are TGTGCCAGCAGTTCGTCTGGGACAGCGATCGGGGAGCTGTTTTTT.

The rearrangement joins TRBV6-5 to TRBJ2-1, with D perhaps matching TRBD2 (6 bases). Germline-derived CDR1 and CDR2 are MNHEY and SVGAGI. The CDR3 length is 18 residues. The CDR3 loop reads CTNSYGGSGSSNYNEQFF. The CDR3 DNA reads as TGTACCAACAGTTACGGGGGTTCGGGGAGCTCTAATTACAATGAGCAGTTCTTC.

A remark on this clonotype: The junction differs from germline at one of its ends, possibly a read error. This chain uses TRBV11-3 with TRBJ2-5, with D possibly matching TRBD1 (5 bases). CDR3 length: 13 residues. From germline, CDR1 is SGHNT and CDR2 YENEEA. The CDR3 protein is CASGFTREETQYF. The CDR3 region has the DNA TGTGCCAGCGGCTTTACCAGGGAAGAGACCCAGTATTTC.

This clonotype was seen at least ten times. This chain's CDR3 is CASREGGSDTGELFF. Here the CDR3 DNA reads TGTGCCAGCAGAGAGGGGGGGTCGGACACCGGGGAGCTGTTTTTT. This chain uses TRBV28 with TRBJ2-2, with D possibly TRBD2 on 7 matching bases. This CDR3 contains 15 residues. Germline loops: CDR1 MDHEN, CDR2 SYDVKM. V lost 6 bases and J lost 3, with 14 bases in between.

This clonotype came up a few times. The V call is TRBV11-2, the J call TRBJ2-5; D gene uncertain. V dropped 11 bases and J dropped 3 bases, with 16 bases sitting between them. CDR3 length: 13 residues. The V gene's germline CDR1 is SGHAT and CDR2 FQNNGV. CDR3 loop: CAGSSIGEETQYF. CDR3 DNA sequence: TGTGCCGGTAGCTCTATAGGTGAAGAGACCCAGTACTTC.